This T cell receptor (beta chain) was sequenced during a study of cytomegalovirus exposure and HLA in healthy donors (dated by TCRdb to the late 2010s). Regarding the complete study: An earlier analysis of several hundred of the donors reported roughly 300 Gb of sequence data and approximately 110 million unique TCR beta sequences from some 180 million T cells. Among the roughly 390 genotyped donors, around 79% belonged to the genetic ancestry cluster associated with self-reported Caucasian donors. Both class I and class II loci were covered by HLA typing, at four-digit resolution. High-throughput TCR immunosequencing, statistical association of individual TCRs with disease status, and machine learning were combined to predict cytomegalovirus infection status. In a later genetic analysis, genome-wide SNP genotypes for about three fifths of the 666 donors were used, and that subset was treated as a discovery cohort. All discovery cohort repertoires had been generated using a single sequencing platform. In an earlier analysis of a few hundred of the donors, high-throughput TCR beta sequencing was used to judge whether each TCR beta V gene segment behaved as functional or pseudogenic. Rather than using new phenotypic data, the later analysis identified candidate immune exposures from TCR beta sequences and from how often those sequences occurred across donors. Donor age, sex, ethnicity and CMV serostatus were compiled alongside the repertoire data. In addition to the first cohort of approximately 670 subjects, a separate validation cohort of 120 different subjects was used. Roughly 300 gigabases of sequencing data and tens of millions of unique TCR sequences were included in an early release covering about 600 HLA-typed donors. Among 398 genotyped donors of the cohort, an average of roughly 240,000 unique TCR beta nucleotide sequences were sequenced per donor, around 20% of them non-productive. Several DR-DQ haplotypes were handled as single units for association and clustering because linkage in the cohort was strong. The number of typed donors differed by locus: about 620-640 for A, B, C, DRB1 and DQB1; 500 to 550 for DQA1; 600 to 610 for DPA1; and about 450 for DPB1. Using immunosequencing, the study profiled T cell repertoires from 640 or so subjects and related those repertoires to cytomegalovirus serostatus. A later analysis re-analyzed previously published TCR beta repertoires from hundreds of donors and added high-resolution HLA genotyping to study TCR occurrence patterns. The study was designed to test whether signatures of past pathogen exposure could be identified by cataloging public T cell receptors. Study-level results and caveats: The presence/absence analyses assumed that sequencing depth was roughly uniform across donors, and that assumption may not be true. Because some donors lacked HLA typing at each locus, the association tests relied only on the typed subset. According to a later analysis, most CMV-associated TCR beta chains appeared to be HLA-restricted, and the HLA associations seemed to be driven largely by CMV exposure. Correlated functional status among segregating V segments might reflect linkage disequilibrium, but an unknown experimental factor could not be ruled out. In an earlier analysis of a few hundred of the donors, most TCR beta V segments were observed in productive rearrangements about 90% or about 30% of the time, broadly matching IMGT annotations. The classifier was reported to diagnose cytomegalovirus status with high specificity and sensitivity in both the original cohort and the validation cohort. In a later analysis, several top co-occurrence clusters were reported to appear linked to parvovirus B19, influenza, CMV and Epstein-Barr virus. A later genetic analysis associated a missense DCLRE1C variant with V-gene and J-gene trimming of TCR beta chains, and an independent cohort replicated the association. Because the 87-base-pair reads could not distinguish some IMGT-functional V segments, including TRBV6-2 and TRBV6-3, those segments were excluded. In a later analysis, HLA-associated TCR beta chains showed more clonal expansion and lower generation probabilities than non-associated chains that were equally common. In the study, 150 to 200 TCR beta chains were listed as associated with cytomegalovirus. Only TCR beta chains were sequenced in this cohort, and the absence of alpha or paired-chain data limited detectable features. At a false discovery rate of 0.05, a later analysis linked about 17,000 TCR beta sequences to specific HLA alleles. Because counts were too low, more than 15 rarely observed V segments, including chromosome 9 orphons, were excluded from the earlier analysis of some 590 of the donors. When HLA alleles, especially DR and DQ, strongly co-occurred, TCR associations were difficult to assign to individual alleles. Three of the identified cytomegalovirus-associated TCR beta chains were confirmed in vitro to be specific for cytomegalovirus antigens. The only immune exposure information available for the cohort was CMV serostatus. In a later genetic analysis, fewer N-insertions in productive TCRs were reported among donors in an Asian-associated ancestry cluster than the roughly 700-donor mean. A further reported finding was that TCR beta sequences accurately predicted the HLA-A and HLA-B alleles for most subjects in the first cohort. Across donors, most TCR sequences were observed very rarely, whereas some public TCRs were present in many individuals. A cluster of highly shared sequence variants was judged likely to represent a technical artifact of the sequencing pipeline. In a later analysis, TCR association rates were found to vary across HLA loci, with the most associated TCRs seen for DRB1 alleles and the fewest for HLA-C alleles. It was suggested by the authors that the approach could potentially be generalized to other disease states and immunological phenotypes.

The library relied on the immunoSEQ multiplex PCR assay. The multiplex PCR relied on a mix of 60 forward primers for TCR Vbeta segments and 13 reverse primers for TCR Jbeta segments. The CDR3 region of rearranged TCR beta genes was amplified from genomic DNA by a multiplex PCR assay. Amplified TCR beta libraries were sequenced as 87-base-pair reads on the Illumina HiSeq System. As for the original processing: In a later analysis, around 80 million unique TCR beta chains were counted across the approximately 640 repertoires, and approximately 11 million of these chains were shared by at least two donors. To remove PCR and sequencing errors, raw reads were error-corrected and collapsed into unique sequences using a nearest-neighbor algorithm that merged closely related sequences. To assign V, D and J gene segments, CDR3 sequences were aligned to IMGT reference sequences. Each retained sequence needed at least a six-nucleotide match to both a V gene segment and a J gene segment. Rearrangements were classified as productive when the CDR3 lacked stop codons and remained in frame with V and J, and all other rearrangements were classified as non-productive. CDR3 was defined by IMGT convention, running from the second conserved V-encoded cysteine to the conserved J-encoded phenylalanine. Sequences without an unambiguous match to a single V gene segment were excluded from the earlier analysis of 450 to 750 of the donors. An earlier analysis of about 600 of the donors called V segments functional above 56.7% productive rearrangements and segregating when the between-donor standard deviation exceeded 5%. A statistical classification framework was developed to diagnose cytomegalovirus status using the catalog of TCR beta chain sequences. In a later analysis, TCR nucleotide sequences were compared against IMGT/GENE-DB human TR gene sequences so that V and J genes could be assigned. In a later analysis, CDR3 sequences and most-parsimonious VDJ recombination scenarios were assigned using the TCRdist pipeline. In a later analysis, each TCR beta chain was defined by its CDR3 amino acid sequence together with its V-gene family, and reads without a unique V-gene family were excluded. A later analysis removed several hundred highly shared, low-generation-probability nucleotide sequences to deal with suspected cross-contamination and a sequencing artifact. In a later analysis, a clonal expansion index for each public chain was calculated from normalized within-repertoire ranks of inferred template counts. In a later analysis, generation probabilities were computed using a VDJ recombination model fitted to out-of-frame rearrangements, and the results were checked against IGoR. In a later analysis, hypergeometric tests were used to score TCR-TCR, TCR-HLA and TCR-CMV co-occurrence, with a repertoire-size bias correction applied to TCR pairs. In a later analysis, false discovery rates were estimated by permuting HLA or CMV assignments 20 times. In a later analysis, co-occurring TCRs were grouped using DBSCAN, and TCRdist sequence similarity was added for clustering within HLA-allele-positive subsets. For co-occurrence clustering, repertoires with fewer than 30,000 or more than 120,000 public chains were excluded, along with roughly 5 repertoires with anomalous nucleotide sharing. Imported from immuneACCESS, the table was reduced by TCRdb to in-frame sequences with V and J called. These copies leave out some clones; in studies compared against another copy, an unresolved V gene accounts for under half, and the cause of the remainder is not known. That table furnishes V, J and clone size, whereas the DNA furnished D and trimming. The sample table holds 150,000 to 200,000 clones, of which about 84% were seen once. Clones ranked in the top ten supply around 14% of the sample.

Notes on this clone: The antigen this receptor binds is unknown. No base qualities exist here, and no much larger clone lies one base off it.

The CDR3 contains 15 residues, cysteine and phenylalanine counted. Only the CDR3 DNA stays, 45 bases, in frame from base 1. Clipping removes 5 bases from V and 2 bases from J, with 7 as the unmatched junction base count. CDR1 SGHNT and CDR2 YENEEA were looked up in the germline V gene. In total, roughly 670 healthy bone marrow donors made up the cohort. At the time of sampling, all cohort members were nominally healthy, though unrecorded immune exposures were likely present. The donor was CMV seropositive and was included in the group of 300 or so seropositive cohort members. A peripheral blood sample was collected from each donor, and TCR beta sequencing was performed on peripheral blood mononuclear cells. The Qiagen DNeasy Blood Extraction Kit was used to extract genomic DNA from the blood cell samples.

Source material: PBMCs. This chain joins TRBV11-3 to TRBJ2-5, with TRBD1 matching 8 junction bases. The sequence was collected from a young woman in good health and CMV-seropositive. The nucleotide sequence reads TGTGCCAGCAGCCCCCGGGACAGGCTACAAGAGACCCAGTACTTC. Its amino acids are CASSPRDRLQETQYF. Where the CDR3 stops, the reference TRBV11-3 and TRBJ2-5 genes take over; the full variable domain is EAGVVQSPRYKIIEKKQPVAFWCNPISGHNTLYWYLQNLGQGPELLIRYENEEAVDDSQLPKDRFSAERLKGVDSTLKIQPAELGDSAVYLCASSPRDRLQETQYFGPGTRLLVL.